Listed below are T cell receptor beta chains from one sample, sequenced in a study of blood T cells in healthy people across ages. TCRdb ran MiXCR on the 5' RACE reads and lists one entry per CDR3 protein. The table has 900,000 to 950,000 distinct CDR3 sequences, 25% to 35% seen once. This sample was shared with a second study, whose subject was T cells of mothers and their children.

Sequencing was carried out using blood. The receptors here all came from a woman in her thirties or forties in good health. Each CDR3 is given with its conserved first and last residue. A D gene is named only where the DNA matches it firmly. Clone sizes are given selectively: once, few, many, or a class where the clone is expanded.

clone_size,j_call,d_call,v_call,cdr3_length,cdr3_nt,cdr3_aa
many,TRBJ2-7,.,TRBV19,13,TGTGCCAGTAGTATAGGGAACGGCTACGAGCAGTACTTC,CASSIGNGYEQYF
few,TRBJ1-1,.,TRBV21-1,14,TGTGCCAGCAGCACTGACAACCAGAACACTGAAGCTTTCTTT,CASSTDNQNTEAFF
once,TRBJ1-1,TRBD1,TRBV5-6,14,TGTGCCAGCCTGACAGGGGCCTCGGGCACTGAAGTTTTCTTT,CASLTGASGTEVFF
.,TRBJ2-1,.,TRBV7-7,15,TGTGCCAGCAGCTTAGAAATTTCAGCGTACAATGAGCAGTTCTTC,CASSLEISAYNEQFF
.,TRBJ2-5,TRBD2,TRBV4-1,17,TGCGCCAGCAGCCAAGAAAGGACTAGCGGGGGGGCGGAGACCCAGTACTTC,CASSQERTSGGAETQYF
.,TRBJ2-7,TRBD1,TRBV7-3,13,TGTGCCAGCAGCTTGGACAGGGGCTGCGAGCAGTACTTC,CASSLDRGCEQYF
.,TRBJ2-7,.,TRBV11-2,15,TGTGCCAGCAGCTTAATAGGGACGTCTTTCTACGAGCAGTACTTC,CASSLIGTSFYEQYF
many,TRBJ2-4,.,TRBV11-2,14,TGTGCCAGCAGCGTGACACTAGCCAAAAACATTCAGTACTTC,CASSVTLAKNIQYF
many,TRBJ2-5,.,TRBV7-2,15,TGTGCCAGCAGCAACACGCAGGAACTCCAAGAGACCCAGTACTTC,CASSNTQELQETQYF
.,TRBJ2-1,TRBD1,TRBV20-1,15,TGCAGTGCGGCCCGGGACAGGCGGCCCCGCAATGAGCAGTTCTTC,CSAARDRRPRNEQFF
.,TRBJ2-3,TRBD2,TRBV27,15,TGTGCCAGCAGTCCGTTAGCGGGACGTGGAGATACGCAGTATTTT,CASSPLAGRGDTQYF
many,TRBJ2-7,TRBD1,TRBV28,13,TGTGCCACACGGACAGGGGGCACCTACGAGCAGTACTTC,CATRTGGTYEQYF
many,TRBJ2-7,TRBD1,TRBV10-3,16,TGTGCCATCAGTCCGGGACAGGGGGCGATATCCTACGAGCAGTACTTC,CAISPGQGAISYEQYF
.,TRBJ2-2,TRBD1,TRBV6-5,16,TGTGCCAGCAGCTCGAGGACAGGGACGAACACCGGGGAGCTGTTTTTT,CASSSRTGTNTGELFF
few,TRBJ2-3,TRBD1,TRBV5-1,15,TGCGCCAGCAGTCCCGGGACAGGACGCGGGGATACGCAGTATTTT,CASSPGTGRGDTQYF
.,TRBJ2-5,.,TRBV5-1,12,TGCGCCAGCAGTTCCCACCTGGAGACCCAGTACTTC,CASSSHLETQYF
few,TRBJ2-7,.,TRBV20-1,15,TGCAGTGCACCTACAGGGCTGAGCTCCTACAATGAGCAGTACTTC,CSAPTGLSSYNEQYF
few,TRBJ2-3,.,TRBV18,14,TGTGCCAGCTCTCGGGGTCGTTTCACAGATACGCAGTATTTT,CASSRGRFTDTQYF
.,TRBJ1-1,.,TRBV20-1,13,TGCAGTGCTAGTATTCCGGGGGTCGCTGAAGCTTTCTTT,CSASIPGVAEAFF
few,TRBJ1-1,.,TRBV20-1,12,TGCAGTGCTGGAAGGGGTAACACTGAAGCTTTCTTT,CSAGRGNTEAFF
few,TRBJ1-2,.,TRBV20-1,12,TGCAGTGCTAGATCCCGGGGCTTCGGCTACACCTTC,CSARSRGFGYTF
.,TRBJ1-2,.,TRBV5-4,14,TGTGCCAGCAGCTCCCCTGCGGCTAACTATGGCTACACCTTC,CASSSPAANYGYTF
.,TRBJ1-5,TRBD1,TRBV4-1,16,TGCGCCAGCAGCCAACCGGGACAGGCCCTTAATCAGCCCCAGCATTTT,CASSQPGQALNQPQHF
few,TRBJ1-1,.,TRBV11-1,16,TGTGCCAGCAGCCCCGCGCCGGGCAGGGAAAGATCTGAAGCTTTCTTT,CASSPAPGRERSEAFF
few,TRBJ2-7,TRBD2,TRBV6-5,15,TGTGCCAGCAGTTACTCGGTAGCGGGGGCTTACGAGCAGTACTTC,CASSYSVAGAYEQYF